Below, 10 T cell receptor beta chains from the same sample are listed, as sequenced in a study of control samples from healthy donors and cancer patients. TCRdb's copy holds only in-frame clones and misses some; the assay was immunoSEQ multiplex PCR. The sample contains about 59,000 clones, 80% to 95% of which appear only once. Sequenced material: PBMCs. The receptors shown here come from a man in his forties or fifties with colorectal cancer.

V is TRBV18 and J is TRBJ1-4; D not certain. Germline CDR1 is KGHSH and CDR2 is LQKENI. V lost 0 bases to trimming and J lost 5 bases, with 7 bases between them. The CDR3 totals 14 residues. DNA of the CDR3: TGTGCCAGCTCACCACCCCTCAGCAATGAAAAACTGTTTTTT. Protein sequence: CASSPPLSNEKLFF.

CDR3 in amino acids: CASSGRGRGNTGELFF. In DNA, the CDR3 is TGTGCCAGCAGTGGCAGGGGGCGCGGGAACACCGGGGAGCTGTTTTTT. The gene calls are TRBV27 and TRBJ2-2, with TRBD1 matching 8 bases. Germline CDR1 reads MNHEY; CDR2 reads SMNVEV (reference sequence). J lost 1 base, V lost 5 bases, and 6 bases had no gene match. This CDR3 has 16 amino acids.

The V call is TRBV9, the J call TRBJ2-3; 12 nucleotides line up with TRBD2. The CDR3 runs to 16 residues. In germline, CDR1 is SGDLS, CDR2 YYNGEE. The ends lost 0 bases at V and 1 base at J; junction bases unmatched: 0. As DNA, the CDR3 is TGTGCCAGCAGCGTAGGACTAGCGGGGGGCACAGATACGCAGTATTTT. It specifies CASSVGLAGGTDTQYF.

The chain uses TRBV7-2 and TRBJ1-4; weak D call: TRBD1 (6 bases). Germline CDR1 reads SGHTA; CDR2 reads FQGNSA. Trimming took 8 bases from V and 4 from J, leaving 17 bases between them. The CDR3 runs 15 residues. The CDR3 spells CASSLQGLSNEKLFF. In DNA form, the CDR3 reads TGTGCCAGCTCCCTGCAGGGGCTCAGTAATGAAAAACTGTTTTTT.

This chain connects TRBV12-1 to TRBJ2-7; the table names TRBD1, a call not compared with the DNA. TRBV12-1 is a pseudogene segment. This CDR3 contains 13 residues. In DNA form, the CDR3 reads TGTGCCAGCAGCACACGACAGGGCCACGAGCAGTACTTC. Its translation: CASSTRQGHEQYF.

This clone was observed once. The gene calls are TRBV6-1 and TRBJ1-6; TRBD1 might be the D (5 bases). The CDR3 extends over 14 amino acids. From germline, CDR1 is MNHNS and CDR2 SASEGT. Trimming took off 2 bases at V and 9 bases at J, with 11 bases between the two ends. The CDR3 DNA sequence: TGTGCCAGCAGTGAACTGGGAGGGGCTTCACCCCTCCACTTT. This encodes CASSELGGASPLHF.

V and J are TRBV6-1 and TRBJ1-6; unclear D gene. CDR1 is MNHNS and CDR2 is SASEGT in the germline V gene. CDR3 length equals 13 residues. V was pared by 2 bases and J by 5 bases, with 4 bases between. This CDR3 reads CASSELHNSPLHF. CDR3 sequence (DNA): TGTGCCAGCAGTGAACTCCATAATTCACCCCTCCACTTT.

The chain is built from TRBV14 and TRBJ2-7; TRBD2 aligns across 12 bases. Germline V gives CDR1 SGHDN, CDR2 FVKESK. Trimming cost V 1 base and J 4 bases; bases outside gene matches: 5. The CDR3 spans 16 residues. This CDR3 is CASSQGTSGARYEQYF. The CDR3 bases are TGTGCCAGCAGCCAAGGGACTAGCGGGGCGCGTTACGAGCAGTACTTC.

This clone showed up just once. The chain is built from TRBV25-1 and TRBJ2-5; D might be TRBD1 or TRBD2, each matching 5 bases. The CDR3 is made up of 15 amino acids. Germline V gene data show CDR1 as MGHDK and CDR2 as SYGVNS. Trimming took off 1 base at V and 1 base at J, with 10 bases between the two ends. The CDR3 protein is CASSEFGAVQETQYF. The CDR3 nucleotides read TGTGCCAGCAGTGAATTCGGGGCCGTCCAAGAGACCCAGTACTTC.

The chain carries TRBV7-7 and TRBJ2-5; 7 positions agree with TRBD1. The CDR3 is 14 amino acids. Per germline, CDR1 SSHAT and CDR2 FNYEAQ (reference sequence). With V trimmed by 3 bases and J by 2 bases, 3 bases remained unmatched. Here the CDR3 DNA reads TGTGCCAGCAGCTTGACAGGGAAACAAGAGACCCAGTACTTC. The encoded protein is CASSLTGKQETQYF.